This T cell receptor beta chain was recovered during a study of T-cell memory formation after mild COVID-19. Study conclusions and caveats: The CD4+ clones that contracted clustered mainly within CM and EM, and the CD8+ clones concentrated in EMRA.

In germline, CDR1 is LNHDA, CDR2 SQIVND (reference sequence). This CDR3 has 14 residues. After removal of 1 base from V and 2 bases from J, the junction contained 2 bases not matched to a gene. Researchers used 5'RACE with constant-segment primers to make TCR alpha and TCR beta cDNA libraries that carry sample barcodes and UMIs. TCRdb recomputed calls from the 5' RACE reads with MiXCR, one row per CDR3 protein. The top ten clones hold around 20% of a sample with fewer than 350,000 distinct CDR3 sequences, roughly an eighth of them seen once. This clonotype was observed a handful of times. Its antigen is not identified.

The sample taken for sequencing was PBMCs or a T cell subset sorted from them (not recorded which). The TCR comes from a young man who had mild COVID-19 (a few samples of this study predate the infection). Cell type and time point are not known. The chain is built from TRBV19 and TRBJ2-7, with 7 bases matching TRBD1. CDR3 sequence (DNA): TGTGCCAGTAGTATAGGTCAGGGGGCCTACGAGCAGTACTTC. Amino acid sequence: CASSIGQGAYEQYF.